This T cell receptor beta chain appears in the sequencing data of a study of blood T cells in healthy people across ages. Each sample yielded at least 6.5 million isolated PBMCs. Findings and caveats of the study: PBMCs that were unsorted prevented a conclusive naive versus antigen-experienced comparison.

In the case of this clonotype: Its specificity is not known.

Using a J-beta primer mix together with a sample-barcoded 5' primer, a second PCR was run for about 6 to 12 cycles. A template-switch adaptor that had 12 random nucleotides put a tag on each cDNA molecule. One entry per CDR3 protein, called by TCRdb with MiXCR from the 5' RACE reads. This table has roughly 730,000 distinct CDR3 sequences, roughly three fifths appearing once. The sequence derives from a man between 40 and 49 years old in good health. Specimen: blood.

The CDR3: CSASPGLAKNIQYF. The CDR3 DNA reads TGCAGTGCTAGCCCGGGACTAGCTAAAAACATTCAGTACTTC. The J gene is TRBJ2-4, the V gene TRBV20-1; the match to TRBD2 covers 9 bases. Germline-derived CDR1 and CDR2 are DFQATT and SNEGSKA (reference sequence). CDR3 length: 14 residues. V lost 3 bases to trimming and J lost 4 bases; unmatched junction nucleotides: 4.